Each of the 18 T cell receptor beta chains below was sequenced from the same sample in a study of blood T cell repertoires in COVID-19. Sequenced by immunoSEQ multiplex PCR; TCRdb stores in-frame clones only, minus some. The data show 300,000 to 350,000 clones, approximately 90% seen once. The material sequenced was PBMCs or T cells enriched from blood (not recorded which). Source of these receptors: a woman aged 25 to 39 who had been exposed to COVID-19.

The CDR3 nucleotides are TGTGCCAGCAGTGCACGACAGGCCTACTCTGGAAACACCATATATTTT. It is translated as CASSARQAYSGNTIYF. The rearrangement joins TRBV27 to TRBJ1-3, with D maybe TRBD1 (6 bases). Germline CDR1 is MNHEY and CDR2 is SMNVEV (reference sequence). V lost 5 bases and J 0 bases, leaving 14 bases between the germline ends. This CDR3 comprises 16 residues.

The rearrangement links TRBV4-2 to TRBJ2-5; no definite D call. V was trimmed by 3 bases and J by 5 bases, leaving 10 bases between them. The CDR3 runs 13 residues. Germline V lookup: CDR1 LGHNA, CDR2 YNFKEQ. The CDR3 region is CASSQQFGETQYF. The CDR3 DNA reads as TGTGCCAGCAGCCAGCAGTTCGGGGAGACCCAGTACTTC.

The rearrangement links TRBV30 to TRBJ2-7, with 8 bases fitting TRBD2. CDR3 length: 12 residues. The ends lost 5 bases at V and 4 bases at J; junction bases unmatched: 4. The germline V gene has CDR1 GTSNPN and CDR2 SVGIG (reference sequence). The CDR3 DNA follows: TGTGCCTGGGGGCGGGGGGTGTACGAGCAGTACTTC. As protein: CAWGRGVYEQYF.

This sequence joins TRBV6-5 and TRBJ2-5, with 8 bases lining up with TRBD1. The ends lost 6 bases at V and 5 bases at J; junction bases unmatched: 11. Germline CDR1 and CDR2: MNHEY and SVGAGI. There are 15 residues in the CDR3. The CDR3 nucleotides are TGTGCCAGCAGGGGGTCGCCAGGGGGCCTGGAGACCCAGTACTTC. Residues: CASRGSPGGLETQYF.

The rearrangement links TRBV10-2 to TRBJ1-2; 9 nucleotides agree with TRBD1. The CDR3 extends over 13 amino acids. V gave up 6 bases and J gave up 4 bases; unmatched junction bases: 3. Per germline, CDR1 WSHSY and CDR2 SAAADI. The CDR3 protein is CASRDRGGYGYTF. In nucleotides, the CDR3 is TGCGCCAGCAGAGACAGGGGGGGCTATGGCTACACCTTC.

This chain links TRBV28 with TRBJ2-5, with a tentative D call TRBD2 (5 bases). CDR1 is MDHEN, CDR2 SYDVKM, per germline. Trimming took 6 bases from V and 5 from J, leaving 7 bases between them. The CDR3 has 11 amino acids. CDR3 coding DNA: TGTGCCAGCAGGGGCGGGGAGACCCAGTACTTC. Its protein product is CASRGGETQYF.

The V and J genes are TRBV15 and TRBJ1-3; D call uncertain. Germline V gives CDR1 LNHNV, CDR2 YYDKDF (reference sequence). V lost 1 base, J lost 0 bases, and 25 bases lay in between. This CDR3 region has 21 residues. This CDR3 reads CATSRVRLGLPDIFSGNTIYF. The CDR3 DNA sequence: TGTGCCACCAGCAGAGTTCGTTTAGGTCTACCCGACATCTTCTCTGGAAACACCATATATTTT.

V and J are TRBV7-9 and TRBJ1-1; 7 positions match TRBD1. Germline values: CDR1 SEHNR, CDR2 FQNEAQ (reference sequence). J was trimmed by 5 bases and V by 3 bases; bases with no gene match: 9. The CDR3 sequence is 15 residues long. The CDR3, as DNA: TGTGCCAGCAGCTTCCCCCAGGGGGGTCGGACTGAAGCTTTCTTT. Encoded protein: CASSFPQGGRTEAFF.

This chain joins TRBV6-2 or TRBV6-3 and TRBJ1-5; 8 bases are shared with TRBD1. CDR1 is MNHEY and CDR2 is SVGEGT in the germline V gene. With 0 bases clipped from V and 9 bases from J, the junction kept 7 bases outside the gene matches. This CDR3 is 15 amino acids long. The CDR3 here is CASSYSTTGGRPQHF. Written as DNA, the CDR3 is TGTGCCAGCAGTTACTCGACCACAGGGGGAAGGCCCCAGCATTTT.

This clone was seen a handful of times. This chain's CDR3 is CASSLGTSYEQYF. The CDR3 DNA is TGTGCCAGCAGCTTGGGCACTTCCTACGAGCAGTACTTC. This chain connects TRBV13 to TRBJ2-7; D gene uncertain. V shed 3 bases and J shed 1 base, with 7 bases lying between them. The CDR3 loop spans 13 amino acids. Germline CDR1 reads PRHDT; CDR2 reads FYEKMQ (reference sequence).

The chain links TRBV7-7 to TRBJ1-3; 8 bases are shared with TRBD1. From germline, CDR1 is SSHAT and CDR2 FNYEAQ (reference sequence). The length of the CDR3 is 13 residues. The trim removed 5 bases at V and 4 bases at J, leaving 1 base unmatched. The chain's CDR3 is CASSRDRGNTIYF. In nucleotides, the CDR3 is TGTGCCAGCAGCCGGGACAGGGGAAACACCATATATTTT.

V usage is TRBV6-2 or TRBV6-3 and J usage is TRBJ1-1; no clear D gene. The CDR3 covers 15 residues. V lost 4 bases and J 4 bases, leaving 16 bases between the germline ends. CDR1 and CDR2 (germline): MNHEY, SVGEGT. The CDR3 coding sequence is TGTGCCAGCAGTTCACGGCCCCCCCGGGTCACTGAAGCTTTCTTT. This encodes CASSSRPPRVTEAFF.

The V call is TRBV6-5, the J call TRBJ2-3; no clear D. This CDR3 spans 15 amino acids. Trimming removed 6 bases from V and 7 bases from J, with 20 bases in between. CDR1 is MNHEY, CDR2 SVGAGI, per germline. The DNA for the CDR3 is TGTGCCAGCAGCCCCGGCAGGTTTGGCGAGAATACGCAGTATTTT. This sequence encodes CASSPGRFGENTQYF.

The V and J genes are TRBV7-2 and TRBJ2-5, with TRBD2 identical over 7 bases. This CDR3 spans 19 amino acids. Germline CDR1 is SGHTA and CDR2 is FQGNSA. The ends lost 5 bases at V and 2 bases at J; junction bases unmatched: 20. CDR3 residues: CASSRASGWAGDPQETQYF. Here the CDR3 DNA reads TGTGCCAGCAGCCGGGCCTCCGGTTGGGCGGGGGATCCACAAGAGACCCAGTACTTC.

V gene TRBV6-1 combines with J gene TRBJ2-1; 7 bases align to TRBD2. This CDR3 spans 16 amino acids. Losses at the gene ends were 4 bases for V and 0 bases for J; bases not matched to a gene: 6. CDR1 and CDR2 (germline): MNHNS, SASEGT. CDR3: CASSGTRGSSYNEQFF. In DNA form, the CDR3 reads TGTGCCAGCAGTGGAACGCGGGGGAGCTCCTACAATGAGCAGTTCTTC.

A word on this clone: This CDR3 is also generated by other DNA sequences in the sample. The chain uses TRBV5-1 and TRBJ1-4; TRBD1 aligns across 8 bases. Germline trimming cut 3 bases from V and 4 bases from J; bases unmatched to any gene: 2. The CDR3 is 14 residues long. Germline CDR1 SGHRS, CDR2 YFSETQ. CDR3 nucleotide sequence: TGCGCCAGCAGCTCCGGACAGGGTAATGAAAAACTGTTTTTT. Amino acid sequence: CASSSGQGNEKLFF.

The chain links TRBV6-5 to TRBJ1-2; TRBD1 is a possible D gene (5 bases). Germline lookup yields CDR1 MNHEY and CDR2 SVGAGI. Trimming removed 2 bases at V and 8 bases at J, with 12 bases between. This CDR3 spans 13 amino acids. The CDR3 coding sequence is TGTGCCAGCAGTTACCGAAGGGGATACGGCTACACCTTC. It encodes CASSYRRGYGYTF.

CDR3 loop: CAISVVSVIRGGTEAFF. The CDR3, as DNA: TGTGCCATCAGTGTAGTTAGTGTGATAAGAGGTGGCACTGAAGCTTTCTTT. V is TRBV10-3 and J is TRBJ1-1; D not certain. V lost 4 bases and J lost 4, with 22 bases in between. Germline loops: CDR1 ENHRY, CDR2 SYGVKD. The CDR3 sequence is 17 residues long.